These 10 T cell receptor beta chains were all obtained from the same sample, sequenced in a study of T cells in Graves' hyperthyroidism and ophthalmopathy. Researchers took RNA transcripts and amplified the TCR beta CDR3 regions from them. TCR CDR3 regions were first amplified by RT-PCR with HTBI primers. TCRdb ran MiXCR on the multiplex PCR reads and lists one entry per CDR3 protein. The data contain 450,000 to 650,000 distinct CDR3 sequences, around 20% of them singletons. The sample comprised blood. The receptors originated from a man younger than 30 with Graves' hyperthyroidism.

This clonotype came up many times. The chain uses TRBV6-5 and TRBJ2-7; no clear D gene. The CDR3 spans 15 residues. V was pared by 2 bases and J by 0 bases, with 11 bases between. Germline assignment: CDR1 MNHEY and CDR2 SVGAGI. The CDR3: CASSYADFISYEQYF. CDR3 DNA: TGTGCCAGCAGTTACGCAGATTTTATCTCCTACGAGCAGTACTTC.

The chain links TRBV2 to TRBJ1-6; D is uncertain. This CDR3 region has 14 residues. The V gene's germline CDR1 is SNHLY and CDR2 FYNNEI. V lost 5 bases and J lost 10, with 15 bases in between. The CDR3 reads CASSLAGYESPLHF. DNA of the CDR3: TGTGCCAGCAGTTTAGCGGGGTATGAATCACCCCTCCACTTT.

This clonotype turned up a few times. This chain's CDR3 is CSARRTEYYGYTF. The CDR3 region has the DNA TGCAGTGCTAGGCGTACGGAATACTATGGCTACACCTTC. The chain employs TRBV20-1 and TRBJ1-2; D unresolved. V lost 3 bases, J lost 3 bases, and 11 bases lay in between. Germline CDR1 DFQATT, CDR2 SNEGSKA (reference sequence). The CDR3 covers 13 residues.

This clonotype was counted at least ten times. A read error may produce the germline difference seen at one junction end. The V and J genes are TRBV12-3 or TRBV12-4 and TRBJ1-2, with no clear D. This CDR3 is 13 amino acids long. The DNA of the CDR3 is TGTGGCAGCACCCCAAGTTGGACGGCTGGCTACACCTTC. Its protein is CGSTPSWTAGYTF.

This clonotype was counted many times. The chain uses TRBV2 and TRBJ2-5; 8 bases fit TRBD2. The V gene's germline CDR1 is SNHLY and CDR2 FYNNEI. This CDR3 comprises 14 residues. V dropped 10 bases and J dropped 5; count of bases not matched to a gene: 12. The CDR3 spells CATSGGGHEETQYF. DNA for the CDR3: TGTGCCACCTCCGGGGGGGGGCATGAGGAGACCCAGTACTTC.

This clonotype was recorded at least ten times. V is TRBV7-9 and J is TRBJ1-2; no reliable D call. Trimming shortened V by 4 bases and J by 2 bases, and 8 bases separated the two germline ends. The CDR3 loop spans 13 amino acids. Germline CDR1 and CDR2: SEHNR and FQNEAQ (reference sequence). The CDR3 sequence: CASSWWVNYGYTF. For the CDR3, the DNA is TGTGCCAGCAGCTGGTGGGTCAACTATGGCTACACCTTC.

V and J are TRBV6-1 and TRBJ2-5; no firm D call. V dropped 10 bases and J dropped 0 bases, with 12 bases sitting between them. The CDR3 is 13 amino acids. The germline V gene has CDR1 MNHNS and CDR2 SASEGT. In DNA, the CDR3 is TGTGCCACCATGACTGGGAACCAAGAGACCCAGTACTTC. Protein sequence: CATMTGNQETQYF.

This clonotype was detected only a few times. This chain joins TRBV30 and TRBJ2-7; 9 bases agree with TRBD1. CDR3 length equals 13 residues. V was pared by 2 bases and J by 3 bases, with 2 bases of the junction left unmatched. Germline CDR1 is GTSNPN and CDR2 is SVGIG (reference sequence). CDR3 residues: CAWSKGQGYEQYF. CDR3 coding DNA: TGTGCCTGGAGTAAGGGACAGGGCTACGAGCAGTACTTC.

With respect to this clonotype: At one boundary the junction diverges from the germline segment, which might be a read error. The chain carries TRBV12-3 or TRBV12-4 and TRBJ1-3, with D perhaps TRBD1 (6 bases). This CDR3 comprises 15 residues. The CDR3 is CASSFNTGSGNTVYF. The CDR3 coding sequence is TGTGCCAGCAGTTTTAACACAGGGTCCGGAAACACCGTATATTTT.

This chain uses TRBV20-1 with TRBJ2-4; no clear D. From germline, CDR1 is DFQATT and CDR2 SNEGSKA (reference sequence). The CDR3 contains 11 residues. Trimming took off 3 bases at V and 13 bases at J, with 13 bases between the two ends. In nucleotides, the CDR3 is TGCAGTGCTAGGCCCGCCACCGTACAGTACTTC. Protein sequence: CSARPATVQYF.